This T cell receptor beta chain was sequenced during a study of blood T cell repertoires in COVID-19. V was pared by 5 bases and J by 3 bases, with 7 bases of the junction left unmatched. The germline gives CDR1 SEHNR, CDR2 FQNEAQ (reference sequence). This CDR3 spans 14 amino acids. Concerning this clone itself: The same CDR3 is also encoded by other DNA sequences in this sample.

Some clones are missing from TCRdb's copy, which holds only in-frame ones; the method was immunoSEQ multiplex PCR. The table includes roughly 200,000 clones, 76% detected once. Sequencing was done on a sample of peripheral blood. The V and J genes are TRBV7-9 and TRBJ2-7; 7 bases align to TRBD1. This sequence originates from a woman in her 50s with active or convalescent COVID-19. The DNA of the CDR3 is TGTGCCAGCAGCCCAAGACAGGGTATCTACGAGCAGTACTTC. Amino acids: CASSPRQGIYEQYF.